Presented here are 10 T cell receptor beta chains from one specimen sequenced in a study of identical twins. TCRdb fed the 5' RACE reads into MiXCR, producing one record per CDR3 protein. The sample lists about 240,000 distinct CDR3 sequences; approximately 7.9% were seen once. This same sample was also taken into another study, of yellow fever vaccine responses in identical twins.

Sequencing input: CD8+ T cells sorted from blood. The receptors were gathered from a woman aged 18-35 years in good health.

This clonotype was seen repeatedly, ten times or more. In nucleotides, the CDR3 is TGTGCCAGCAGCCAAGATGGGACAGGGCAAGAGACCCAGTACTTC. It is translated as CASSQDGTGQETQYF. The gene calls are TRBV3-1 and TRBJ2-5; 9 nucleotides match TRBD1. Germline assignment: CDR1 LGHDT and CDR2 YNNKEL (reference sequence). V dropped 0 bases and J dropped 2; count of bases not matched to a gene: 1. There are 15 residues in the CDR3.

This clonotype was seen more than once but under ten times. The chain couples TRBV29-1 to TRBJ1-1; D gene unclear. CDR3 length: 13 residues. Trimming took off 5 bases at V and 5 bases at J, with 15 bases between the two ends. Looked up from germline, CDR1 is SQVTM and CDR2 is ANQGSEA. This CDR3 is CSVSGSGRTEAFF. Written as DNA, the CDR3 is TGCAGCGTTTCCGGGAGTGGAAGGACTGAAGCTTTCTTT.

This clonotype was recorded many times. The chain combines TRBV29-1 with TRBJ2-6; TRBD2 might be the D (5 bases). V lost 6 bases to trimming and J lost 0 bases, with 9 bases between them. The CDR3 covers 14 residues. Germline V gene lookup returns CDR1 SQVTM and CDR2 ANQGSEA. The CDR3 spells CSVRTASGANVLTF. Written as DNA, the CDR3 is TGCAGCGTCAGGACTGCCTCTGGGGCCAACGTCCTGACTTTC.

This rearrangement joins TRBV28 to TRBJ2-3, with 10 bases identical to TRBD1. The CDR3 length is 14 residues. Germline V gives CDR1 MDHEN, CDR2 SYDVKM. Trimming took 4 bases from V and 5 from J; bases not matched to a gene: 3. The CDR3 region has the DNA TGTGCCAGCAGTTCGGGACAGGGGAAAGATACGCAGTATTTT. This encodes CASSSGQGKDTQYF. Drawing the rest from reference TRBV28 and TRBJ2-3, the complete variable domain is DVKVTQSSRYLVKRTGEKVFLECVQDMDHENMFWYRQDPGLGLRLIYFSYDVKMKEKGDIPEGYSVSREKKERFSLILESASTNQTSMYLCASSSGQGKDTQYFGPGTRLTVL.

This clonotype was seen ten or more times. This rearrangement joins TRBV14 to TRBJ2-3; D is ambiguous. The V end lost 1 base, the J end lost 0 bases, and 8 bases lay between the germline ends. The CDR3 totals 15 residues. Germline V CDR1 and CDR2: SGHDN, FVKESK. The CDR3 nucleotides are TGTGCCAGCAGCCAAGGCACAAAAAGCACAGATACGCAGTATTTT. It encodes CASSQGTKSTDTQYF.

The sample holds a few counts of this clonotype. The genes are TRBV28 and TRBJ2-7; 8 nucleotides align to TRBD1. CDR3 length equals 14 residues. Germline trimming cut 5 bases from V and 5 bases from J; bases unmatched to any gene: 8. CDR1 is MDHEN, CDR2 SYDVKM, per germline. The chain's CDR3 is CASSPQGGENEQYF. CDR3 DNA: TGTGCCAGCAGTCCACAGGGGGGTGAGAACGAGCAGTACTTC.

This clonotype was observed a few times. The CDR3 reads CASTPGGGQETQYF. The CDR3 DNA reads as TGTGCCAGCACCCCCGGGGGCGGCCAAGAGACCCAGTACTTC. The chain links TRBV7-9 to TRBJ2-5, with D perhaps being TRBD1 or TRBD2 (6 bases each). Germline assignment: CDR1 SEHNR and CDR2 FQNEAQ (reference sequence). V was pared by 7 bases and J by 1 base, with 13 bases between. The CDR3 loop spans 14 amino acids.

This clonotype has a count of ten or more. The chain has TRBV20-1 and TRBJ1-4; 7 positions agree with TRBD1. The CDR3 has 12 residues. Trimming at V came to 6 bases and at J to 7 bases, leaving 5 bases not matched to a gene. CDR1 is DFQATT and CDR2 is SNEGSKA in the germline V gene (reference sequence). The CDR3 is CSAETGFEKLFF. The CDR3 region has the DNA TGCAGTGCGGAGACAGGGTTTGAAAAACTGTTTTTT.

This rearrangement joins TRBV27 to TRBJ2-5; the D is unclear. Germline CDR1 MNHEY, CDR2 SMNVEV (reference sequence). The V and J ends lost 6 bases and 1 base respectively, with 12 bases between them. This CDR3 spans 14 amino acids. The CDR3, as DNA: TGTGCCAGCAGGAAAATAGGGTCCCAAGAGACCCAGTACTTC. Translated, it gives CASRKIGSQETQYF.

This clonotype was counted between two and nine times. The gene calls are TRBV15 and TRBJ2-3; D perhaps matches TRBD1 (5 bases). Germline assignment: CDR1 LNHNV and CDR2 YYDKDF (reference sequence). The V end lost 0 bases, the J end lost 0 bases, and 13 bases lay between the germline ends. The CDR3 spans 17 residues. The CDR3 nucleotides read TGTGCCACCAGCAGAGATTGGGCGACAGCCAGCACAGATACGCAGTATTTT. Protein: CATSRDWATASTDTQYF.